Listed here are 27 T cell receptor beta chains from one sample, sequenced in a study of T-cell reconstitution after alpha-beta-depleted transplantation in children. Unique molecular identifiers were used in preparing the TCRbeta library. TCRdb recomputed calls from the PCR reads with MiXCR, one row per CDR3 protein. The sample lists 60,000 to 100,000 distinct CDR3 sequences; roughly 18% were seen once. The specimen comprised PBMCs, mostly from graft donor cells, sampled 360 days after TCRalphabeta/CD19-depleted stem cell transplant. Every receptor here comes from a male patient aged 2 to 10 who had a stem cell transplant for acute lymphoblastic leukemia, so the T cells may come from the graft donor.

The chain is built from TRBV5-1 and TRBJ2-1; TRBD2 aligns across 9 bases. Germline V lookup: CDR1 SGHRS, CDR2 YFSETQ. J was trimmed by 0 bases and V by 1 base; bases with no gene match: 11. The CDR3 spans 19 residues. The CDR3 sequence: CASSLWSSGIGSSYNEQFF. Written as DNA, the CDR3 is TGCGCCAGCAGCTTGTGGTCTAGCGGGATTGGAAGCTCCTACAATGAGCAGTTCTTC.

Here the CDR3 reads CASRARGKNIQYF. The CDR3 coding sequence is TGTGCCAGCAGAGCCCGGGGGAAAAACATTCAGTACTTC. V and J are TRBV28 and TRBJ2-4; weak D call: TRBD2 (6 bases). The V end was cut by 6 bases, the J end by 4 bases, with 10 bases between. This CDR3 is 13 amino acids long. Germline V gene data show CDR1 as MDHEN and CDR2 as SYDVKM.

Ten or more counts support this clonotype. The gene calls are TRBV7-9 and TRBJ1-1, with 7 bases aligning to TRBD1. V lost 5 bases, J lost 4 bases, and 13 bases stayed unmatched. CDR1 and CDR2 from the germline V gene are SEHNR and FQNEAQ (reference sequence). CDR3 length equals 16 residues. CDR3 loop: CASSDLTGFGITEAFF. The CDR3 nucleotides read TGTGCCAGCAGCGACCTGACAGGGTTTGGGATCACTGAAGCTTTCTTT. Supplemented by reference TRBV7-9 and TRBJ1-1, the full variable domain reads DTGVSQNPRHKITKRGQNVTFRCDPISEHNRLYWYRQTLGQGPEFLTYFQNEAQLEKSRLLSDRFSAERPKGSFSTLEIQRTEQGDSAMYLCASSDLTGFGITEAFFGQGTRLTVV.

The V gene is TRBV5-1, the J gene TRBJ1-5; 11 bases align to TRBD1. With 4 bases clipped from V and 2 bases from J, the junction kept 2 bases outside the gene matches. Germline CDR1 and CDR2: SGHRS and YFSETQ. The CDR3 has 15 amino acids. CDR3 DNA: TGCGCCAGCAGCGTGGGACAGGGGGGCAATCAGCCCCAGCATTTT. Its protein is CASSVGQGGNQPQHF.

This sequence joins TRBV5-1 and TRBJ2-1; D is tentatively TRBD1 or TRBD2 (5 bases each). With 4 bases removed from V and 3 bases from J, the gap between germline ends came to 29 bases. CDR1 SGHRS and CDR2 YFSETQ come from the germline V gene. The CDR3 consists of 20 residues. This CDR3 reads CASSGSWGRRSSGRYNEQFF. CDR3 in DNA: TGCGCCAGCAGCGGAAGCTGGGGGAGACGTAGCTCGGGACGCTACAATGAGCAGTTCTTC.

There are a few counts of this clonotype. The chain joins TRBV4-1 to TRBJ2-6, with D perhaps TRBD1 or TRBD2 (5 bases each). Germline V gives CDR1 MGHRA, CDR2 YSYEKL. Trimming shortened V by 1 base and J by 0 bases, and 10 bases separated the two germline ends. CDR3 length: 17 amino acids. The CDR3 region has the DNA TGCGCCAGCAGCCAAGGGGACCGAGTCTCTGGGGCCAACGTCCTGACTTTC. Translation: CASSQGDRVSGANVLTF.

Ten or more counts support this clonotype. The V gene is TRBV19, the J gene TRBJ2-5; perhaps TRBD2 as D (5 bases). The V end lost 5 bases, the J end lost 0 bases, and 7 bases lay between the germline ends. This CDR3 is built from 13 residues. From germline, CDR1 is LNHDA and CDR2 SQIVND (reference sequence). For the CDR3, the DNA is TGTGCCAGTAGTTCGGGGTACCAAGAGACCCAGTACTTC. This gives the protein CASSSGYQETQYF.

This chain connects TRBV3-1 to TRBJ2-7; D not resolved. Germline V gene data show CDR1 as LGHDT and CDR2 as YNNKEL (reference sequence). V was trimmed by 0 bases and J by 2 bases, leaving 8 bases between them. CDR3 length: 14 residues. CDR3 sequence: CASSQDGRTYEQYF. Here the CDR3 DNA reads TGTGCCAGCAGCCAAGATGGGCGGACCTACGAGCAGTACTTC.

This sequence joins TRBV4-1 and TRBJ2-1, with 11 bases fitting TRBD1. V lost 1 base to trimming and J lost 5 bases; unmatched junction nucleotides: 1. The CDR3 length is 15 residues. Germline loops: CDR1 MGHRA, CDR2 YSYEKL. Here the CDR3 reads CASSQGDRGDNEQFF. DNA of the CDR3: TGCGCCAGCAGCCAAGGGGACAGGGGGGACAATGAGCAGTTCTTC.

This clonotype was seen a few times. The chain links TRBV4-1 to TRBJ1-2; no definite D call. Per germline, CDR1 MGHRA and CDR2 YSYEKL. V lost 1 base and J lost 0, with 6 bases in between. This CDR3 is 14 amino acids long. This CDR3 is CASSQVAANYGYTF. The DNA of the CDR3 is TGCGCCAGCAGCCAAGTGGCAGCTAACTATGGCTACACCTTC.

This clonotype was recorded many times. This chain joins TRBV12-3 or TRBV12-4 and TRBJ2-3; 9 bases align to TRBD2. The V and J ends lost 7 bases and 10 bases, in that order; junction bases with no gene match: 12. The CDR3 has 14 residues. The CDR3 sequence is CASTLMLAGSSQYF. In nucleotides, the CDR3 is TGTGCCAGCACTCTGATGCTAGCGGGAAGTTCGCAGTATTTT.

This clonotype was counted only a few times. This chain connects TRBV29-1 to TRBJ2-5, with 7 bases identical to TRBD2. This CDR3 has 14 residues. CDR1 SQVTM and CDR2 ANQGSEA come from the germline V gene. The ends lost 4 bases at V and 3 bases at J; junction bases unmatched: 8. The CDR3 here is CSVGAGRWKETQYF. CDR3 DNA: TGCAGCGTTGGAGCGGGACGGTGGAAAGAGACCCAGTACTTC.

This chain links TRBV10-3 with TRBJ1-1; the D is unclear. Trimming took 0 bases from V and 6 from J, leaving 8 bases between them. Germline-derived CDR1 and CDR2 are ENHRY and SYGVKD. This CDR3 has 13 amino acids. This CDR3 reads CAISESKGPEAFF. CDR3 bases: TGTGCCATCAGTGAGTCAAAGGGCCCTGAAGCTTTCTTT.

This clonotype came up a few times. The rearrangement joins TRBV29-1 to TRBJ2-7; possibly TRBD2 for D (6 bases). The CDR3 loop spans 18 amino acids. Trimming shortened V by 4 bases and J by 2 bases, and 27 bases separated the two germline ends. Germline lookup yields CDR1 SQVTM and CDR2 ANQGSEA. The chain's CDR3 is CSVALPVGGFRGTYEQYF. The CDR3 region has the DNA TGCAGCGTTGCCCTCCCCGTCGGGGGATTCCGAGGGACCTACGAGCAGTACTTC.

This clonotype appeared a few times. The J gene is TRBJ2-1, the V gene TRBV11-3; D is possibly TRBD2 (5 bases). V was shortened by 4 bases and J by 0 bases, with 7 bases between the two germline ends. The germline V gene encodes CDR1 SGHNT and CDR2 YENEEA. The CDR3 is 14 residues long. Here the CDR3 DNA reads TGTGCCAGCAGCTCGGACTCCTCCTACAATGAGCAGTTCTTC. As protein: CASSSDSSYNEQFF.

The rearrangement uses TRBV10-3 and TRBJ2-7, with D possibly TRBD1 on 6 matching bases. V shed 2 bases and J shed 6 bases, with 11 bases lying between them. This CDR3 region has 13 residues. Germline V lookup: CDR1 ENHRY, CDR2 SYGVKD. DNA of the CDR3: TGTGCCATCAGTGAGCTCCAGGGGCCCGAGCAGTACTTC. Its translation: CAISELQGPEQYF.

This rearrangement joins TRBV4-1 to TRBJ1-1, with 9 bases lining up with TRBD1. V dropped 1 base and J dropped 0; count of bases not matched to a gene: 9. CDR3 size: 18 residues. In germline, CDR1 is MGHRA, CDR2 YSYEKL. The CDR3 sequence is CASSQGSGTGRMNTEAFF. CDR3 DNA sequence: TGCGCCAGCAGCCAAGGGTCTGGGACAGGGCGAATGAACACTGAAGCTTTCTTT.

This sequence joins TRBV6-1 and TRBJ2-5, with 9 nucleotides matching TRBD2. J was trimmed by 4 bases and V by 6 bases; bases with no gene match: 6. This CDR3 comprises 14 residues. CDR1 is MNHNS, CDR2 SASEGT, per germline. CDR3 amino acids: CASRASGEGETQYF. Here the CDR3 DNA reads TGTGCCAGCAGGGCTAGCGGGGAGGGAGAGACCCAGTACTTC.

This chain links TRBV10-2 with TRBJ1-3; maybe TRBD1 (5 bases). The CDR3 is 14 residues long. V shed 6 bases and J shed 8 bases, with 17 bases lying between them. Germline V CDR1 and CDR2: WSHSY, SAAADI. The DNA for the CDR3 is TGCGCCAGCAGGATGCAGGGTGGAGGAGACACCATATATTTT. This sequence encodes CASRMQGGGDTIYF.

The DNA of the CDR3 is TGCGCCAGCAGCCAAGGGGTCCGGACAGGGGACCGCTACGAGCAGTACTTC. As protein: CASSQGVRTGDRYEQYF. V usage is TRBV4-1 and J usage is TRBJ2-7, with TRBD1 matching 9 bases. CDR1 and CDR2 (germline): MGHRA, YSYEKL. After removal of 1 base from V and 3 bases from J, the junction contained 10 bases not matched to a gene. The CDR3 loop spans 17 amino acids.

The chain links TRBV6-1 to TRBJ2-3; TRBD2 matches 10 bases. The CDR3 covers 15 residues. The junction had 13 bases not matched to a gene; V was cut back by 7 bases and J by 9 bases. From germline, CDR1 is MNHNS and CDR2 SASEGT. DNA for the CDR3: TGTGCCAGCACCCCTACTAGCGGGGCCATAGGGACGCAGTATTTT. Translating it yields CASTPTSGAIGTQYF.

The chain joins TRBV12-3 or TRBV12-4 to TRBJ2-1, with 11 bases matching TRBD2. The CDR3 is made up of 15 amino acids. V shed 6 bases, J shed 4 bases, and the junction held 5 bases outside the gene matches. This CDR3 reads CASRQTSGMYNEQFF. CDR3 bases: TGTGCCAGCAGACAGACTAGCGGGATGTACAATGAGCAGTTCTTC.

This clonotype was seen only a few times. The chain combines TRBV12-3 or TRBV12-4 with TRBJ2-1; 7 bases match TRBD2. The length of the CDR3 is 15 residues. With 1 base clipped from V and 3 bases from J, the junction kept 3 bases outside the gene matches. Written as DNA, the CDR3 is TGTGCCAGCAGTTTAGAGGCTAGCGGCTACAATGAGCAGTTCTTC. It yields the protein CASSLEASGYNEQFF.

This clonotype was seen a handful of times. The rearrangement links TRBV20-1 to TRBJ2-7; the D gene could be TRBD1 or TRBD2 (5 bases each). This CDR3 comprises 13 residues. CDR1 and CDR2 from the germline V gene are DFQATT and SNEGSKA (reference sequence). The V end lost 6 bases, the J end lost 4 bases, and 16 bases lay between the germline ends. The CDR3 protein is CSARTGTYYEQYF. The CDR3 region has the DNA TGCAGTGCCAGAACCGGGACGTATTACGAGCAGTACTTC.

This clonotype was recorded a few times. The chain employs TRBV20-1 and TRBJ1-1; D not certain. The CDR3 covers 13 residues. The germline V gene encodes CDR1 DFQATT and CDR2 SNEGSKA (reference sequence). Between the trimmed V and J ends, which lost 6 bases and 10 bases, there was a span of 21 bases. The CDR3 sequence: CSAPKVLLAGAFF. CDR3 in DNA: TGCAGTGCCCCGAAGGTTCTTTTGGCAGGAGCTTTCTTT.

The J gene is TRBJ1-1, the V gene TRBV21-1. TRBV21-1 is a pseudogene. The CDR3 extends over 11 amino acids. The CDR3 here is CAKQLNTEAFF. CDR3 DNA: TGTGCCAAACAGTTGAACACTGAAGCTTTCTTT.

CDR3 amino acids: CASSFPGTDTQYF. DNA for the CDR3: TGTGCCAGCAGCTTTCCGGGGACAGATACGCAGTATTTT. The chain joins TRBV7-9 to TRBJ2-3; perhaps TRBD2 as D (5 bases). The CDR3 extends over 13 amino acids. The V end lost 3 bases, the J end lost 3 bases, and 7 bases lay between the germline ends. Germline CDR1 and CDR2: SEHNR and FQNEAQ (reference sequence).